A selection of T cell receptor beta chains follows, all from one sample in a study of blood T cell repertoires in COVID-19. TCRdb's copy holds only in-frame clones and misses some; the assay was immunoSEQ multiplex PCR. This table has around 170,000 clones, 80% to 85% appearing once. The specimen was peripheral blood. These receptors all stem from a woman aged 55 to 70 with acute or convalescent COVID-19. CDR3s include the opening cysteine and the closing phenylalanine or tryptophan. D genes are given only for firm matches. Clone size, where shown, is once, few, many, or a class for clones that have expanded.

D	V	size	J	length	CDR3	DNA
.	TRBV7-2	.	TRBJ1-3	15	CASSLETTLGNTIYF	TGTGCCAGCAGCTTGGAGACTACTCTGGGAAACACCATATATTTT
.	TRBV5-1	.	TRBJ1-2	14	CASSLEGVGYGYTF	TGCGCCAGCAGCTTGGAGGGGGTAGGGTATGGCTACACCTTC
.	TRBV30	.	TRBJ2-7	11	CAWSVGRGQYF	TGTGCCTGGAGTGTCGGGAGAGGGCAGTACTTC
TRBD1	TRBV5-4	.	TRBJ2-1	15	CASSSGTGNYNEQFF	TGTGCCAGCAGCTCAGGGACAGGGAACTACAATGAGCAGTTCTTC
TRBD1	TRBV5-1	.	TRBJ2-5	14	CASSPGTGKETQYF	TGCGCCAGCAGCCCCGGGACAGGGAAAGAGACCCAGTACTTC
.	TRBV5-6	once	TRBJ2-3	13	CASSWDTTDTQYF	TGTGCCAGCAGCTGGGACACCACAGATACGCAGTATTTT
.	TRBV30	.	TRBJ1-3	13	CAWDSMSGNTIYF	TGTGCCTGGGACTCCATGTCTGGAAACACCATATATTTT
.	TRBV6-6	.	TRBJ1-4	14	CASRSRGGNEKLFF	TGTGCCAGCAGGTCAAGGGGAGGGAATGAAAAACTGTTTTTT
TRBD2	TRBV4-3	.	TRBJ2-4	18	CASSQGPWTSAAPSVQYF	TGCGCCAGCAGCCAAGGCCCCTGGACTAGCGCAGCGCCTAGCGTTCAGTACTTC
.	TRBV7-2	.	TRBJ1-2	13	CASDGPGSAGYTF	TGTGCCAGCGACGGCCCAGGGTCGGCGGGCTACACCTTC
.	TRBV30	.	TRBJ1-2	13	CAWRLQGWDGYTF	TGTGCCTGGAGGCTACAGGGATGGGATGGCTACACCTTC
TRBD1	TRBV4-1	.	TRBJ2-7	15	CASSQEDRTLYEQYF	TGCGCCAGCAGCCAGGAGGACAGGACGCTCTACGAGCAGTACTTC
TRBD1	TRBV27	.	TRBJ2-5	14	CASSSQRGRETQYF	TGTGCCAGCAGTTCCCAGAGGGGGCGGGAGACCCAGTACTTC
TRBD1	TRBV30	.	TRBJ1-4	12	CAGDRANEKLFF	TGTGCCGGCGACAGGGCCAATGAAAAACTGTTTTTT
TRBD2	TRBV7-2	.	TRBJ2-1	15	CASSLVSGGRNEQFF	TGTGCCAGCAGCTTAGTGTCGGGGGGACGGAATGAGCAGTTCTTC
.	TRBV6-6	few	TRBJ2-1	15	CASRKSGLYYNEQFF	TGTGCCAGCAGAAAATCCGGACTCTATTACAATGAGCAGTTCTTC
.	TRBV7-5	.	TRBJ1-6	19	CARAQVGQGWITYNSPLHF	TGTGCCAGAGCCCAAGTAGGGCAGGGGTGGATCACCTATAATTCACCCCTCCACTTT
.	TRBV6-2/TRBV6-3	.	TRBJ2-7	16	CASSLQGPLRAYEQYF	TGTGCCAGCAGTTTACAGGGCCCACTTCGCGCCTACGAGCAGTACTTC
TRBD1	TRBV11-2	.	TRBJ1-1	15	CASSSWTGAGTEAFF	TGTGCCAGCAGCTCCTGGACAGGGGCGGGGACTGAAGCTTTCTTT
TRBD1	TRBV5-5	.	TRBJ2-4	16	CASSLATGGGGNIQYF	TGTGCCAGCAGCTTGGCGACAGGGGGCGGGGGAAACATTCAGTACTTC
.	TRBV12-5	.	TRBJ2-1	15	CASGLVPSSVNEQFF	TGTGCTAGTGGTTTGGTTCCCTCTAGCGTCAATGAGCAGTTCTTC
TRBD1	TRBV19	once	TRBJ1-1	16	CASSLQGNGWNTEAFF	TGTGCCAGTAGTCTACAGGGGAATGGGTGGAACACTGAAGCTTTCTTT
TRBD1	TRBV27	.	TRBJ1-6	17	CASSSALWGQGNSPLHF	TGTGCCAGCAGTTCGGCCCTATGGGGACAGGGTAATTCACCCCTCCACTTT
TRBD1	TRBV5-1	.	TRBJ1-2	15	CASTKNPGQGSGYTF	TGCGCCAGCACCAAGAACCCGGGACAGGGCAGTGGCTACACCTTC
.	TRBV25-1	.	TRBJ2-7	11	CASSDRYEQYF	TGTGCCAGCAGTGACCGCTACGAGCAGTACTTC
.	TRBV11-2	.	TRBJ1-3	15	CASSLTGMAGNTIYF	TGTGCCAGCAGCTTAACAGGGATGGCTGGAAACACCATATATTTT
.	TRBV11-2	.	TRBJ1-4	15	CASSATGTANEKLFF	TGTGCCAGCAGCGCCACAGGGACCGCTAATGAAAAACTGTTTTTT
.	TRBV18	.	TRBJ2-3	15	CASSPLGRAPDTQYF	TGTGCCAGCTCCCCCCTCGGCAGGGCCCCAGATACGCAGTATTTT
.	TRBV3-1/TRBV3-2	.	TRBJ2-1	13	CASSQAGINEQFF	TGTGCCAGCAGCCAAGCAGGGATAAATGAGCAGTTCTTC
.	TRBV11-2	.	TRBJ2-1	15	CASSLDGRASGEQFF	TGTGCCAGCAGCTTAGACGGCAGGGCCTCTGGTGAGCAGTTCTTC
.	TRBV7-2	.	TRBJ1-2	17	CASSLGPPGMSGYGYTF	TGTGCCAGCAGCTTAGGACCTCCGGGGATGTCAGGCTATGGCTACACCTTC
.	TRBV5-1	.	TRBJ2-1	15	CASSQAPGEYNEQFF	TGCGCCAGCAGCCAAGCCCCGGGGGAATACAATGAGCAGTTCTTC
.	TRBV5-6	.	TRBJ2-2	16	CASSQLAGGGTGELFF	TGTGCCAGCAGCCAACTAGCAGGGGGAGGCACCGGGGAGCTGTTTTTT
.	TRBV9	.	TRBJ2-1	17	CASSSGGRGSSYNEQFF	TGTGCCAGCAGCTCTGGCGGTCGGGGGAGCTCCTACAATGAGCAGTTCTTC
TRBD2	TRBV7-2	.	TRBJ2-3	16	CASSPRPGLAGGGQYF	TGTGCCAGCAGCCCTCGCCCGGGACTAGCGGGGGGGGGCCAGTATTTT
.	TRBV6-2/TRBV6-3	.	TRBJ1-1	15	CASSYLLGADTEAFF	TGTGCCAGCAGTTACTTGCTGGGGGCGGACACTGAAGCTTTCTTT
TRBD1	TRBV5-4	.	TRBJ1-2	14	CASSLEGTGYGYTF	TGTGCCAGCAGCTTGGAGGGGACAGGGTATGGCTACACCTTC
TRBD1	TRBV5-4	once	TRBJ1-4	14	CASSPGGPNEKLFF	TGTGCCAGCAGTCCAGGGGGCCCTAATGAAAAACTGTTTTTT
TRBD1	TRBV12-3/TRBV12-4	.	TRBJ1-2	12	CASRTGGYGYTF	TGTGCCAGCAGAACAGGGGGCTATGGCTACACCTTC
TRBD2	TRBV10-3	once	TRBJ2-7	16	CAISVPTSGASYEQYF	TGTGCCATCAGTGTACCGACTAGCGGGGCCTCCTACGAGCAGTACTTC
TRBD1	TRBV5-4	few	TRBJ1-1	13	CASSLTGGAEAFF	TGTGCCAGCAGCTTGACAGGGGGGGCTGAAGCTTTCTTT